The rows below give T cell receptor beta chains drawn from one sample of a study of CD39 and CD103 CD8 tumor-infiltrating T cells. The protocol was immunoSEQ multiplex PCR, while the TCRdb copy is restricted to in-frame clones and leaves out a portion. The data show over 15,000 clones, about 90% seen once. Material for sequencing was CD8+ T cells sorted from blood. The source is a human donor with head and neck squamous cell carcinoma. The CDR3 runs from the conserved cysteine through the conserved F or W. A D gene is named only where the DNA matches it firmly. Size is stated for part of the rows, as once, few or many counts, or as a class when the clone is expanded.

J gene: TRBJ2-7
V gene: TRBV4-1
clone size: NA
D gene: NA
CDR3 DNA: TGCGCCAGCAGCCAGATTTATCCTCCCGAGCAGTACTTC
CDR3 protein: CASSQIYPPEQYF

J gene: TRBJ1-1
V gene: TRBV2
clone size: NA
D gene: NA
CDR3 DNA: TGTGCCAGCAGTGACGGAGGAACGAACACTGAAGCTTTCTTT
CDR3 protein: CASSDGGTNTEAFF

J gene: TRBJ2-7
V gene: TRBV4-1
clone size: once
D gene: NA
CDR3 DNA: TGCGCCAGCAGCCAAGATAAAAAAGAGGGGGGCTACGAGCAGTACTTC
CDR3 protein: CASSQDKKEGGYEQYF

J gene: TRBJ1-5
V gene: TRBV6-5
clone size: NA
D gene: NA
CDR3 DNA: TGTGCCAGCCGGAAGACCGGACGTAATCAGCCCCAGCATTTT
CDR3 protein: CASRKTGRNQPQHF

J gene: TRBJ1-5
V gene: TRBV10-2
clone size: NA
D gene: NA
CDR3 DNA: TGCGCCAGCAGTGCTTTGATAGGAAGCAATCAGCCCCAGCATTTT
CDR3 protein: CASSALIGSNQPQHF

J gene: TRBJ1-2
V gene: TRBV6-4
clone size: NA
D gene: TRBD1
CDR3 DNA: TGTGCCAGCAGCCCCGGGACAGGGTTCTATGGCTACACCTTC
CDR3 protein: CASSPGTGFYGYTF

J gene: TRBJ2-7
V gene: TRBV6-5
clone size: NA
D gene: TRBD2
CDR3 DNA: TGTGCCAGCAGTTATGGAGGGCGGGGGGTCTACGAGCAGTACTTC
CDR3 protein: CASSYGGRGVYEQYF

J gene: TRBJ2-1
V gene: TRBV28
clone size: NA
D gene: NA
CDR3 DNA: TGTGCCAGCAGTTTTGAGGACTCCTACAATGAGCAGTTCTTC
CDR3 protein: CASSFEDSYNEQFF

J gene: TRBJ2-1
V gene: TRBV9
clone size: NA
D gene: NA
CDR3 DNA: TGTGCCAGCAGCGGCGGCAGCGGCAATGAGCAGTTCTTC
CDR3 protein: CASSGGSGNEQFF

J gene: TRBJ2-2
V gene: TRBV4-1
clone size: NA
D gene: NA
CDR3 DNA: TGCGCCAGCAGCCAAGAGGGGGGAGCTAACACCGGGGAGCTGTTTTTT
CDR3 protein: CASSQEGGANTGELFF

J gene: TRBJ2-1
V gene: TRBV7-6
clone size: NA
D gene: NA
CDR3 DNA: TGTGCCAGCAGCCCCGGCCAGGGCATAGATGAGCAGTTCTTC
CDR3 protein: CASSPGQGIDEQFF

J gene: TRBJ1-1
V gene: TRBV19
clone size: NA
D gene: NA
CDR3 DNA: TGTGCCAGTAGTATAAGGGAAATGAACACTGAAGCTTTCTTT
CDR3 protein: CASSIREMNTEAFF

J gene: TRBJ1-1
V gene: TRBV19
clone size: NA
D gene: TRBD1
CDR3 DNA: TGTGCCACCCAACAGGGGGTCAGGACTGAAGCTTTCTTT
CDR3 protein: CATQQGVRTEAFF

J gene: TRBJ2-1
V gene: TRBV29-1
clone size: NA
D gene: NA
CDR3 DNA: TGCAGCGTACGAAAGGCTGAGCAGTTCTTC
CDR3 protein: CSVRKAEQFF

J gene: TRBJ1-1
V gene: TRBV5-1
clone size: NA
D gene: NA
CDR3 DNA: TGCGCCAGCAGCTTGGCCCCCGACGGTGACACTGAAGCTTTCTTT
CDR3 protein: CASSLAPDGDTEAFF

J gene: TRBJ1-4
V gene: TRBV30
clone size: NA
D gene: NA
CDR3 DNA: TGTGCCTCTTCTTGGGGCGGAGGTAATGAAAAACTGTTTTTT
CDR3 protein: CASSWGGGNEKLFF

J gene: TRBJ2-1
V gene: TRBV2
clone size: NA
D gene: NA
CDR3 DNA: TGTGCCAGCAGTGTTAGGGACAAGGCCAACAATGAGCAGTTCTTC
CDR3 protein: CASSVRDKANNEQFF

J gene: TRBJ1-2
V gene: TRBV5-1
clone size: NA
D gene: NA
CDR3 DNA: TGCGCCAGCAGCTTGGTGGAGCCTAACTATGGCTACACCTTC
CDR3 protein: CASSLVEPNYGYTF

J gene: TRBJ2-4
V gene: TRBV19
clone size: NA
D gene: NA
CDR3 DNA: TGTGCCAGTAGTACCGGAGATCGTCAGTACTTC
CDR3 protein: CASSTGDRQYF

J gene: TRBJ2-4
V gene: TRBV13
clone size: NA
D gene: NA
CDR3 DNA: TGTGCCAGCAGCCCGTACGACAGCTTCAAAAACATTCAGTACTTC
CDR3 protein: CASSPYDSFKNIQYF

J gene: TRBJ2-1
V gene: TRBV27
clone size: NA
D gene: NA
CDR3 DNA: TGTGCCAGCAGTTTTCTAAACACTGAGCAGTTCTTC
CDR3 protein: CASSFLNTEQFF

J gene: TRBJ1-1
V gene: TRBV11-2
clone size: NA
D gene: TRBD1
CDR3 DNA: TGTGCCAGCACCTCGGGACAGGGGGACACTGAAGCTTTCTTT
CDR3 protein: CASTSGQGDTEAFF

J gene: TRBJ1-1
V gene: TRBV4-1
clone size: NA
D gene: NA
CDR3 DNA: TGCGCCAGCAGCCAAGAATGGGGTTTGAACACTGAAGCTTTCTTT
CDR3 protein: CASSQEWGLNTEAFF